The 9 T cell receptor beta chains in this list originate from one sample, sequenced in a study of spatial heterogeneity in lung cancer. Stated time point: sample taken at primary tumor resection. Unsorted samples of tumor, nontumor lung or frozen PBMC had their whole RNA sequenced. TCRdb ran MiXCR on the 5' RACE reads and lists one entry per CDR3 protein. This table holds 82,000 or so distinct CDR3 sequences, roughly 12% found once. This specimen was PBMCs, taken at surgery. The receptors come from a male donor with early-stage non-small cell lung cancer.

The chain employs TRBV2 and TRBJ2-5, with TRBD2 as a possible D gene (5 bases). The length of the CDR3 is 13 residues. The germline V gene encodes CDR1 SNHLY and CDR2 FYNNEI. V lost 5 bases and J lost 4, with 11 bases in between. The CDR3 sequence is CASSRIGRETQYF. The CDR3 DNA reads TGTGCCAGCAGTAGGATTGGGAGAGAGACCCAGTACTTC.

This clonotype came up many times. The chain joins TRBV9 to TRBJ1-1; TRBD1 matches at 7 bases. Per the germline V gene, CDR1 is SGDLS and CDR2 is YYNGEE. This CDR3 is 15 amino acids long. The junction had 6 bases not matched to a gene; V was cut back by 4 bases and J by 0 bases. As DNA, the CDR3 is TGTGCCAGCAGCCAGGGGGACAGATTGAACACTGAAGCTTTCTTT. Residues: CASSQGDRLNTEAFF.

The chain recombines TRBV2 with TRBJ1-6; the D gene is possibly TRBD1 (6 bases). This CDR3 contains 16 residues. Germline CDR1 and CDR2: SNHLY and FYNNEI. V lost 7 bases to trimming and J lost 0 bases, with 13 bases between them. The CDR3 DNA is TGTGCCAGCAACTACGGACAGCTCTCCTATAATTCACCCCTCCACTTT. Translation: CASNYGQLSYNSPLHF.

This clonotype has a handful of counts. This rearrangement joins TRBV12-3 or TRBV12-4 to TRBJ1-1, with a possible D match to TRBD1 (5 bases). The CDR3 sequence is 14 residues long. Trimming removed 6 bases from V and 1 base from J, with 12 bases in between. CDR3 sequence reads: CASRISGWNTEAFF. The CDR3 DNA reads as TGTGCCAGCAGGATTTCAGGGTGGAACACTGAAGCTTTCTTT.

The chain links TRBV10-3 to TRBJ1-3; D possibly corresponds to TRBD1 (6 bases). The CDR3 contains 14 residues. CDR1 and CDR2 (germline): ENHRY, SYGVKD. The V gene lost 6 bases and the J gene lost 4 bases, with 13 bases spanning the gap. CDR3 nucleotide sequence: TGTGCCATCAGCGCACAGGGATCAGGAAACACCATATATTTT. It yields the protein CAISAQGSGNTIYF.

The genes are TRBV5-6 and TRBJ2-3; D gene uncertain. Trimming took 1 base from V and 3 from J, leaving 12 bases between them. The germline gives CDR1 SGHDT, CDR2 YYEEEE. The CDR3 totals 15 residues. The CDR3 loop is CASSLFIVGTDTQYF. In DNA form, the CDR3 reads TGTGCCAGCAGCTTGTTTATAGTGGGGACAGATACGCAGTATTTT. Together with reference TRBV5-6 and TRBJ2-3, the CDR3 gives the full variable domain: DAGVTQSPTHLIKTRGQQVTLRCSPKSGHDTVSWYQQALGQGPQFIFQYYEEEERQRGNFPDRFSGHQFPNYSSELNVNALLLGDSALYLCASSLFIVGTDTQYFGPGTRLTVL.

There are many counts of this clonotype. The chain couples TRBV6-2 or TRBV6-3 to TRBJ1-6; TRBD1 might be the D (6 bases). This CDR3 has 14 residues. The germline gives CDR1 MNHEY, CDR2 SVGEGT. With 6 bases removed from V and 10 bases from J, the gap between germline ends came to 16 bases. The CDR3 loop is CASSRGADGSPLHF. The CDR3 DNA follows: TGTGCCAGCAGCCGGGGGGCAGACGGATCACCCCTCCACTTT.

The gene calls are TRBV20-1 and TRBJ2-1; 11 bases match TRBD2. The J segment lost 4 bases and the V segment lost 5 bases, leaving 7 bases of the junction unmatched. The CDR3 is made up of 15 amino acids. CDR1 is DFQATT and CDR2 is SNEGSKA in the germline V gene (reference sequence). In nucleotides, the CDR3 is TGCAGTGCTTTTAGCGGGGGGGTCAGGTACAATGAGCAGTTCTTC. This sequence encodes CSAFSGGVRYNEQFF.

This clonotype occurred a few times. The CDR3 here is CASSPSRIGGTDTQYF. CDR3 DNA sequence: TGTGCCAGCTCACCATCCCGCATCGGGGGCACAGATACGCAGTATTTT. This sequence joins TRBV18 and TRBJ2-3; possible D gene TRBD2, 5 bases. The CDR3 runs 16 residues. Germline loops: CDR1 KGHSH, CDR2 LQKENI. V was shortened by 2 bases and J by 1 base, with 13 bases between the two germline ends. Filled out from reference TRBV18 and TRBJ2-3, the complete variable domain reads NAGVMQNPRHLVRRRGQEARLRCSPMKGHSHVYWYRQLPEEGLKFMVYLQKENIIDESGMPKERFSAEFPKEGPSILRIQQVVRGDSAAYFCASSPSRIGGTDTQYFGPGTRLTVL.